This T cell receptor (beta chain) stems from a study of identical twins. Study-level findings and limits: Fewer insertions characterized abundant cord blood beta clonotypes, whereas memory repertoires showed none. Models came in too low on out-of-frame TCR alpha sharing in monozygotic twins.

Via MiXCR, TCRdb re-called the 5' RACE reads, giving one row per CDR3 protein. The sample has 1.5 million to 2 million distinct CDR3 sequences, roughly 35% seen once. On this clonotype itself: Its target is unknown.

No donor was unhealthy or non-Caucasian. From germline, CDR1 is SGHVS and CDR2 FQNEAQ. The CDR3 totals 17 residues. With V trimmed by 6 bases and J by 2 bases, 12 bases remained unmatched. Sequencing was done on a sample of cord blood. The V gene is TRBV7-8, the J gene TRBJ2-3; 9 bases map to TRBD2. This receptor was obtained from a newborn girl in good health. The CDR3 DNA follows: TGTGCCAGCAGATTGTATCCGACTAGCGGATTCACAGATACGCAGTATTTT. It is translated as CASRLYPTSGFTDTQYF.